The sequence of this TCR beta chain was determined in a study of blood T cell repertoires in COVID-19 (dated by TCRdb to 2018 to 2021). Broadly, across the study: Samples covering the acute and convalescent phases of COVID-19 were provided by collaborators in the United States, Italy and Spain. The material from the prospective study consisted of cDNA or gDNA derived from T cells, B-cell-depleted T cells, or PBMCs. Deeply sampled blood TCRbeta repertoires from subjects exposed to, actively infected with, or recovered from COVID-19 were included in the dataset. The repertoires were released in a freely available public database intended as a resource for research on the immune response to SARS-CoV-2. The samples were drawn from the first 160 participants of the ongoing ImmuneRACE study and from 1,254 subjects provided by 6 global collaborators. Nearly every sample came with metadata listing a de-identified subject ID, COVID-19 status, age in years and sex. Where available, HLA class I and class II types were taken from metadata supplied by the sample provider and were not determined by assay-based typing.

Concerning this clone: Its specific antigen is unknown. Nothing much larger sits one base from this clone, and base qualities are not available.

What the work shows at the level of the full study, not this receptor alone: The amount of clinical and demographic metadata varied by source and participant and was provided uncurated.

TCRbeta CDR3 regions were amplified from genomic DNA using the immunoSEQ Assay, a bias-controlled multiplex PCR. In the source study's methods: Within the assay, amplification of reference gene primers was used to estimate how many nucleated cells each sample contained. Sequence reads were collapsed and filtered to measure the absolute abundance of every unique TCRbeta CDR3 rearrangement. For each sample, productive Simpson clonality was calculated as the square root of Simpson's diversity index over productive rearrangements. Imported from immuneACCESS, the table was reduced by TCRdb to in-frame sequences with V and J called. These copies leave out some clones; in studies compared against another copy, an unresolved V gene accounts for under half, and the cause of the remainder is not known. That table supplies the V and J calls and clone size; D and trimming were determined from the DNA. A total of about 110,000 clones appear in this sample, over 80% of them only once. The ten largest clones add up to 1.1% of the sample.

Collaborating institutions collected whole blood in K2EDTA tubes following their own protocols. For TCRbeta analysis, collaborators shipped samples as frozen whole blood, isolated PBMCs, or DNA extracted from either of those sample types. V is reduced by 0 bases and J by 2 bases, leaving a spacing of 11 bases between them. From cysteine to phenylalanine, the CDR3 is 16 amino acids long. Kept here is only the CDR3 DNA, which spans 48 bases and is read in frame from base 1. CDR1 and CDR2 (LNHNV, YYDKDF) derive from the germline V gene (reference sequence). The sample consisted of peripheral blood. The chain was built from TRBV15 and TRBJ2-1, with the D gene not confidently named. The TCR sequence derives from a human donor in a cohort sampled during active COVID-19. CDR3 loop: CATSRDGQAPYNEQFF. The DNA is as follows: TGTGCCACCAGCAGAGATGGGCAGGCCCCCTACAATGAGCAGTTCTTC.